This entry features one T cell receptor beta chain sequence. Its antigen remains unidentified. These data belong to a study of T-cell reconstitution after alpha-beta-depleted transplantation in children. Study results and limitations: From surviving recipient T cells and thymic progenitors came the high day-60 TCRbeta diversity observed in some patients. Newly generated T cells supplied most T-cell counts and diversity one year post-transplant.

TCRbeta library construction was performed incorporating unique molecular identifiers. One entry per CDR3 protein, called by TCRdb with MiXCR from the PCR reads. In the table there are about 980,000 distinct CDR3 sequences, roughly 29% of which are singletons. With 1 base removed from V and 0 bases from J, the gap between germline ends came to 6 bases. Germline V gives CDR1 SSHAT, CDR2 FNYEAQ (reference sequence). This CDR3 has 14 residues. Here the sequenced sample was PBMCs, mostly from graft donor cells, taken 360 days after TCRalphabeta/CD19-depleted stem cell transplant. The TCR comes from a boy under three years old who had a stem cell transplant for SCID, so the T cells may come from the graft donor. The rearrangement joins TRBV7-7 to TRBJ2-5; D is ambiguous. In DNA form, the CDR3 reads TGTGCCAGCAGCTTAGACGACTACCAAGAGACCCAGTACTTC. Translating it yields CASSLDDYQETQYF.